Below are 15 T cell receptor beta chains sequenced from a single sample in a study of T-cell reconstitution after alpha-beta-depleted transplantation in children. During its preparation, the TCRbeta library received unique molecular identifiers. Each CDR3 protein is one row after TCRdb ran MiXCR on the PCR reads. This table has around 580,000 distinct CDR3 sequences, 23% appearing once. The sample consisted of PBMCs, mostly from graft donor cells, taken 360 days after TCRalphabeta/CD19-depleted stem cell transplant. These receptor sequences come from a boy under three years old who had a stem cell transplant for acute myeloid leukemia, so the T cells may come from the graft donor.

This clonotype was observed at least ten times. CDR3 DNA: TGTGCCAGCAGCCCCTCAGCGGGGGCCTACAATGAGCAGTTCTTC. It specifies CASSPSAGAYNEQFF. This chain links TRBV4-2 with TRBJ2-1, with TRBD2 matching over 8 bases. This CDR3 is built from 15 residues. V was pared by 4 bases and J by 2 bases, with 4 bases of the junction left unmatched. Germline V gene data show CDR1 as LGHNA and CDR2 as YNFKEQ.

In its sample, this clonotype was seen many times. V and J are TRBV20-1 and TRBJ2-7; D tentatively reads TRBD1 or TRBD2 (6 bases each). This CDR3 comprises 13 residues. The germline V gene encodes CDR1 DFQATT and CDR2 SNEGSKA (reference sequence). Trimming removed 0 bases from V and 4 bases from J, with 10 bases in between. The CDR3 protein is CSARDPGAYEQYV. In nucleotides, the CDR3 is TGCAGTGCTAGAGATCCGGGGGCTTACGAGCAGTACGTC.

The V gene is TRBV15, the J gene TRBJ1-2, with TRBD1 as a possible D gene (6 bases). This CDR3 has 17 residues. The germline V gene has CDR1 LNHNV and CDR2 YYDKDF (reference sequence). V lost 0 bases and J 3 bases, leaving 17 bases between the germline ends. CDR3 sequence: CATSRDRAGHPHYGYTF. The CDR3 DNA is TGTGCCACCAGCAGAGATCGGGCGGGACACCCTCACTATGGCTACACCTTC.

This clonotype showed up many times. CDR3 coding DNA: TGCGCCAGCAGCCTGGAACGGGGGAAAGATACGCAGTATTTT. It translates to CASSLERGKDTQYF. J is TRBJ2-3 and V is TRBV5-1, with a tentative D call TRBD2 (6 bases). CDR1 is SGHRS, CDR2 YFSETQ, per germline. This CDR3 region has 14 residues. The V and J ends lost 4 bases and 5 bases respectively, with 14 bases between them.

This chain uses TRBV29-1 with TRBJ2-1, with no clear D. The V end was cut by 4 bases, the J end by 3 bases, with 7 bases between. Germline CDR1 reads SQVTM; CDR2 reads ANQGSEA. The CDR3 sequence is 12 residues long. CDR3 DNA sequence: TGCAGCGTTGGGACCCTCTACAATGAGCAGTTCTTC. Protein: CSVGTLYNEQFF.

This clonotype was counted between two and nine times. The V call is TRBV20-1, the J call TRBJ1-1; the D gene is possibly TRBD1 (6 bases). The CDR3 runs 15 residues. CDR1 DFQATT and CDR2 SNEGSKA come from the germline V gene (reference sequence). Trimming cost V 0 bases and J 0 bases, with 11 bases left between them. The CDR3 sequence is CSARDLGQMNTEAFF. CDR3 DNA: TGCAGTGCTAGAGATCTAGGACAGATGAACACTGAAGCTTTCTTT.

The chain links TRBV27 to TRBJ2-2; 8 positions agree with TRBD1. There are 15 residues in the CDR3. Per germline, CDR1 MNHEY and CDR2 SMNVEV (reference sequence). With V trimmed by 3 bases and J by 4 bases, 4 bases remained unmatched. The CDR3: CASSFRTGTTGELFF. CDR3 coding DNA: TGTGCCAGCAGTTTTCGGACAGGGACCACCGGGGAGCTGTTTTTT.

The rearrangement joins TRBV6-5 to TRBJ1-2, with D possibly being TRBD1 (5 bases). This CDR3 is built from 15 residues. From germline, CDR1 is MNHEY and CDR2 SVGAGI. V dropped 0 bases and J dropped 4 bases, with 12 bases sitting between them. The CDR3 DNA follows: TGTGCCAGCAGTTACTCGGGGGACTACTTCTATGGCTACACCTTC. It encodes CASSYSGDYFYGYTF.

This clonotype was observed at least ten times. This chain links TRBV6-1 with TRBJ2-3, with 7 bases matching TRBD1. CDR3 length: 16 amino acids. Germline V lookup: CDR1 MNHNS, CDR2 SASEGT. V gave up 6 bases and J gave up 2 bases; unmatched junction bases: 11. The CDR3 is CASRAGTAIITDTQYF. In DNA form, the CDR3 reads TGTGCCAGCAGGGCAGGGACAGCTATTATCACAGATACGCAGTATTTT.

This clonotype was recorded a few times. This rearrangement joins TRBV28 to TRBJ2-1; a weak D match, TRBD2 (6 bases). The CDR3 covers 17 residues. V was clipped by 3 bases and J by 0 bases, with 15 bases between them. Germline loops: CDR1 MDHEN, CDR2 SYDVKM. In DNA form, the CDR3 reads TGTGCCAGCAGTTTGCCGCTCCTAGCGAACTCCTACAATGAGCAGTTCTTC. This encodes CASSLPLLANSYNEQFF.

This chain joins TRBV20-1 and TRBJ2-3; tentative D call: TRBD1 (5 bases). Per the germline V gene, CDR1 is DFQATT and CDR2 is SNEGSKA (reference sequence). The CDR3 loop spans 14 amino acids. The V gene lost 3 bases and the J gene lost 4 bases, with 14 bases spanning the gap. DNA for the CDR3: TGCAGTGCTAGTACAGGAGTTTCCTCAGATACGCAGTATTTT. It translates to CSASTGVSSDTQYF.

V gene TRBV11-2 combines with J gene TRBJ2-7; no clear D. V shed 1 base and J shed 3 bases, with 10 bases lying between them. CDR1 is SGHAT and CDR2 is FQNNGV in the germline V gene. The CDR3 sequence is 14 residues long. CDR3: CASSLGGRFYEQYV. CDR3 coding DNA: TGTGCCAGCAGCTTAGGGGGTAGGTTCTACGAGCAGTACGTC.

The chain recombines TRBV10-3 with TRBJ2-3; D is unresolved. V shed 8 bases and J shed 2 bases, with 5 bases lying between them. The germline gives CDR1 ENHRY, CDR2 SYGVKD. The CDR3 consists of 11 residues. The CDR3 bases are TGTGCCATCGGAAACACAGATACGCAGTATTTT. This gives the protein CAIGNTDTQYF.

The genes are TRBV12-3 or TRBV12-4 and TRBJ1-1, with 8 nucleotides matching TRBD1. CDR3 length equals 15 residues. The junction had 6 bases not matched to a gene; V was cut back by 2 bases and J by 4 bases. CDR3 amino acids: CASSLRTGKPTEAFF. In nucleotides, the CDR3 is TGTGCCAGCAGTTTAAGGACAGGGAAACCCACTGAAGCTTTCTTT.

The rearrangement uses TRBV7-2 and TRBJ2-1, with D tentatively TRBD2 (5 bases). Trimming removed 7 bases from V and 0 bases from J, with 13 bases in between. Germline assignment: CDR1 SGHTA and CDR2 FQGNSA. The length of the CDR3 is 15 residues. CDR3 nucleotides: TGTGCCAGCACCCCGGGGAGAGGCTCCTACAATGAGCAGTTCTTC. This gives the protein CASTPGRGSYNEQFF.